The 27 T cell receptor beta chains listed next were all sequenced from one sample in a study of cytomegalovirus exposure and HLA in healthy donors. 13 Jbeta primers and 60 Vbeta primers were used for the PCR. The method was immunoSEQ multiplex PCR; TCRdb's version includes in-frame clones alone and lacks a portion of them. The table lists about 78,000 clones, 80% of them singletons. The sequencing sample was made of PBMCs. Receptors were obtained from a male donor in good health and CMV-seronegative.

The chain carries TRBV7-9 and TRBJ2-6; 9 bases align to TRBD1. The V gene end was trimmed by 4 bases and the J gene end by 0 bases; junction bases not matched to a gene: 7. This CDR3 contains 18 residues. Germline V gene sequence: CDR1 SEHNR, CDR2 FQNEAQ (reference sequence). This CDR3 is CASSYTGGGNSGANVLTF. Here the CDR3 DNA reads TGTGCCAGCAGCTATACAGGGGGCGGAAACTCTGGGGCCAACGTCCTGACTTTC.

The sample holds a few counts of this clone. The chain links TRBV5-4 to TRBJ1-6, with D possibly TRBD1 on 5 matching bases. The ends were cut back, 0 bases at V and 5 bases at J, with 9 bases in the middle. Germline CDR1 reads SGHNT; CDR2 reads YYREEE (reference sequence). The CDR3 totals 15 residues. CDR3 loop: CASSLEDSNNSPLHF. CDR3 coding DNA: TGTGCCAGCAGCTTGGAAGACAGTAATAATTCACCCCTCCACTTT.

This rearrangement joins TRBV2 to TRBJ2-3, with 7 bases lining up with TRBD2. This CDR3 contains 15 residues. V dropped 6 bases and J dropped 0; count of bases not matched to a gene: 6. Germline-derived CDR1 and CDR2 are SNHLY and FYNNEI. CDR3 region: CASSPSGVSTDTQYF. CDR3 DNA sequence: TGTGCCAGCAGCCCCAGCGGGGTAAGCACAGATACGCAGTATTTT.

The V gene is TRBV4-1, the J gene TRBJ2-5; D gene ambiguous. The better agreement between TRBJ2-7 and the DNA end casts doubt on the J call. Looked up from germline, CDR1 is MGHRA and CDR2 is YSYEKL. The CDR3 has 14 amino acids. CDR3: CASSQGGGSYEQYF. Here the CDR3 DNA reads TGCGCCAGCAGCCAAGGCGGCGGCAGCTACGAGCAGTACTTC.

V and J are TRBV5-1 and TRBJ2-1, with TRBD1 matching 8 bases. The CDR3 extends over 16 amino acids. The V segment lost 3 bases and the J segment 0 bases; nucleotides outside the gene matches: 5. Germline V gives CDR1 SGHRS, CDR2 YFSETQ. CDR3 in DNA: TGCGCCAGCAGCTCGGGACAGGCGAGCTCCTACAATGAGCAGTTCTTC. Protein product: CASSSGQASSYNEQFF. The whole variable domain, filled in from reference TRBV5-1 and TRBJ2-1, reads KAGVTQTPRYLIKTRGQQVTLSCSPISGHRSVSWYQQTPGQGLQFLFEYFSETQRNKGNFPGRFSGRQFSNSRSEMNVSTLELGDSALYLCASSSGQASSYNEQFFGPGTRLTVL.

The rearrangement uses TRBV30 and TRBJ2-1; weak D call: TRBD2 (6 bases). This CDR3 has 13 residues. The V gene's germline CDR1 is GTSNPN and CDR2 SVGIG (reference sequence). V was trimmed by 3 bases and J by 5 bases, leaving 11 bases between them. In DNA, the CDR3 is TGTGCCTGGAGCGTCCGGAGGGACAATGAGCAGTTCTTC. This translates into CAWSVRRDNEQFF. Supplemented by reference TRBV30 and TRBJ2-1, the full variable domain reads SQTIHQWPATLVQPVGSPLSLECTVEGTSNPNLYWYRQAAGRGLQLLFYSVGIGQISSEVPQNLSASRPQDRQFILSSKKLLLSDSGFYLCAWSVRRDNEQFFGPGTRLTVL.

In regard to this clone: One junction end does not reproduce the germline sequence, and a read error may be involved. Other DNA sequences of this sample code for an identical CDR3. The chain employs TRBV13 and TRBJ2-7; perhaps TRBD1 as D (6 bases). The CDR3 extends over 18 amino acids. Per germline, CDR1 PRHDT and CDR2 FYEKMQ (reference sequence). The CDR3 loop reads CASSLGNTGLGFRDEQYF. CDR3 in DNA: TGTGCCAGCAGCTTAGGAAATACAGGGTTGGGATTTAGGGACGAGCAATACTTC.

The rearrangement joins TRBV7-6 to TRBJ2-1; 10 nucleotides agree with TRBD1. Germline trimming cut 1 base from V and 10 bases from J; bases unmatched to any gene: 10. The CDR3 loop spans 16 amino acids. The germline CDR1 and CDR2 sequences are SGHVS and FNYEAQ. The CDR3: CASSLEARQGAREQFF. The CDR3 DNA is TGTGCCAGCAGCTTAGAGGCCCGACAGGGGGCGCGGGAGCAGTTCTTC.

This rearrangement joins TRBV7-2 to TRBJ1-1; 7 bases match TRBD1. J was trimmed by 1 base and V by 4 bases; bases with no gene match: 3. The length of the CDR3 is 14 residues. Germline V lookup: CDR1 SGHTA, CDR2 FQGNSA. CDR3 DNA: TGTGCCAGCAGCTCCCAGGGGGGGAACACTGAAGCTTTCTTT. This sequence encodes CASSSQGGNTEAFF.

About this clone itself: Germline and junction disagree at one end, which may indicate a read error. The chain employs TRBV29-1 and TRBJ1-2, with 7 bases that match TRBD1. The length of the CDR3 is 14 residues. The germline V gene encodes CDR1 SQVTM and CDR2 ANQGSEA. The CDR3 DNA sequence: TGCAGCGGATATACAGGGGCCCCGAACTATGGCTACCCCTTC. As protein: CSGYTGAPNYGYPF.

CDR3 in DNA: TGCGCCAGCAACGAGGGACAGGGGGCAAATTCTCAGTACTTC. Translated, it gives CASNEGQGANSQYF. The rearrangement links TRBV5-1 to TRBJ2-7; 12 nucleotides match TRBD1. V trimming: 6 bases; J trimming: 10 bases; junction bases outside the gene matches: 11. This CDR3 is built from 14 residues. Germline lookup yields CDR1 SGHRS and CDR2 YFSETQ.

V is TRBV2 and J is TRBJ2-2; 8 bases are a match to TRBD1. V gave up 5 bases and J gave up 6 bases; unmatched junction bases: 5. Germline V lookup: CDR1 SNHLY, CDR2 FYNNEI. CDR3 length: 14 residues. CDR3 in DNA: TGTGCCAGCAGTCAGGACAGGGCCGCCGGGGAGCTGTTTTTT. Its protein is CASSQDRAAGELFF.

V and J are TRBV29-1 and TRBJ2-7, with TRBD1 identical over 9 bases. In germline, CDR1 is SQVTM, CDR2 ANQGSEA. J gave up 2 bases and V 6 bases, and 5 bases lay outside the gene matches. The CDR3 has 13 amino acids. CDR3 sequence: CSVGDRVTYEQYF. CDR3 DNA: TGCAGCGTGGGGGACAGGGTAACCTACGAGCAGTACTTC.

The chain uses TRBV11-1 and TRBJ2-3; no definite D call. Between the trimmed V and J ends, which lost 3 bases and 5 bases, there was a span of 6 bases. Germline CDR1 reads SGHAT; CDR2 reads FQDESV (reference sequence). The CDR3 consists of 12 residues. CDR3 sequence (DNA): TGTGCCAGCAGCTTCGAGAGAGATACGCAGTATTTT. This sequence encodes CASSFERDTQYF.

The rearrangement links TRBV9 to TRBJ1-1; D is perhaps TRBD1 (5 bases). CDR3 length: 14 residues. Germline loops: CDR1 SGDLS, CDR2 YYNGEE. V shed 0 bases and J shed 3 bases, with 9 bases lying between them. The CDR3 nucleotides are TGTGCCAGCAGCGTAGAGGCGGGGGACACTGAAGCTTTCTTT. Translation gives CASSVEAGDTEAFF.

This clone has just one count. J is TRBJ2-1 and V is TRBV29-1; no clear D. The CDR3 spans 14 residues. V was shortened by 1 base and J by 0 bases, with 7 bases between the two germline ends. Germline loops: CDR1 SQVTM, CDR2 ANQGSEA. For the CDR3, the DNA is TGCAGCGTTGAAGGTCATAGCTCCTACAATGAGCAGTTCTTC. Translation: CSVEGHSSYNEQFF.

J is TRBJ2-3 and V is TRBV6-5, with D possibly matching TRBD2 (6 bases). The V end was cut by 3 bases, the J end by 5 bases, with 9 bases between. Germline CDR1 reads MNHEY; CDR2 reads SVGAGI. This CDR3 is 13 amino acids long. CDR3 in DNA: TGTGCCAGCAGTTATAGGACTAAAGATACGCAGTATTTT. Translation gives CASSYRTKDTQYF.

The rearrangement joins TRBV4-1 to TRBJ2-3, with 8 bases fitting TRBD2. The germline V gene has CDR1 MGHRA and CDR2 YSYEKL. The junction had 10 bases not matched to a gene; V was cut back by 4 bases and J by 1 base. This CDR3 has 17 residues. Here the CDR3 reads CASSPFGRAGGTDTQYF. The CDR3 nucleotides read TGCGCCAGCAGCCCATTCGGGAGGGCCGGTGGCACAGATACGCAGTATTTT.

The V gene is TRBV4-1, the J gene TRBJ1-1; TRBD1 is a possible D gene (5 bases). Germline CDR1 and CDR2: MGHRA and YSYEKL. V was clipped by 0 bases and J by 10 bases, with 12 bases between them. The CDR3 spans 13 residues. This CDR3 reads CASSQDRRGIAFF. In nucleotides, the CDR3 is TGCGCCAGCAGCCAAGATAGGAGGGGAATAGCTTTCTTT.

This clone was detected only a few times. The chain carries TRBV10-3 and TRBJ2-7, with 7 bases identical to TRBD1. CDR1 is ENHRY, CDR2 SYGVKD, per germline. The CDR3 is 15 residues long. After removal of 2 bases from V and 3 bases from J, the junction contained 7 bases not matched to a gene. The DNA of the CDR3 is TGTGCCATCAGTGAGGGACAGGATCATCACTACGAGCAGTACTTC. Residues: CAISEGQDHHYEQYF.

V gene TRBV27 combines with J gene TRBJ2-7, with D maybe TRBD2 (5 bases). The CDR3 spans 14 residues. The germline CDR1 and CDR2 sequences are MNHEY and SMNVEV (reference sequence). Trimming took off 6 bases at V and 5 bases at J, with 17 bases between the two ends. The CDR3 region has the DNA TGTGCCAGCAGAACCGGGCCCCAGCGGCACGAGCAGTACTTC. Amino acids: CASRTGPQRHEQYF.

This clone was seen once. The chain joins TRBV19 to TRBJ1-1, with 9 positions matching TRBD1. Germline V gene sequence: CDR1 LNHDA, CDR2 SQIVND (reference sequence). This CDR3 comprises 18 residues. V was clipped by 6 bases and J by 1 base; unmatched bases: 15. The CDR3 region has the DNA TGTGCCAGTAGCGGCAGACCGGGACAGGGCCTTTCGAACACTGAAGCTTTCTTT. Amino acids: CASSGRPGQGLSNTEAFF.

The gene calls are TRBV5-1 and TRBJ2-7, with TRBD2 matching over 7 bases. V gave up 1 base and J gave up 6 bases; unmatched junction bases: 10. The germline CDR1 and CDR2 sequences are SGHRS and YFSETQ. This CDR3 comprises 15 residues. CDR3 DNA sequence: TGCGCCAGCAGCTTGAGCGTTGGGAGGGTGGGCGAGCAGTACTTC. Protein sequence: CASSLSVGRVGEQYF.

Only a few counts were recorded for this clone. The J gene is TRBJ1-4, the V gene TRBV30; TRBD1 matches at 9 bases. Trimming removed 5 bases from V and 7 bases from J; junction bases left unmatched: 8. The CDR3 is made up of 14 amino acids. CDR1 GTSNPN and CDR2 SVGIG come from the germline V gene (reference sequence). The DNA for the CDR3 is TGTGCCTGGCGCTCGACAGGGGGTAGTGAAAAACTGTTTTTT. It specifies CAWRSTGGSEKLFF.

The chain carries TRBV28 and TRBJ1-1, with 7 bases aligning to TRBD1. This CDR3 is built from 15 residues. After removal of 5 bases from V and 3 bases from J, the junction contained 9 bases not matched to a gene. Germline values: CDR1 MDHEN, CDR2 SYDVKM. The CDR3 region has the DNA TGTGCCAGCAGTACTTACAGGGGAGGCGACACTGAAGCTTTCTTT. Translated, it gives CASSTYRGGDTEAFF. Drawing the rest from reference TRBV28 and TRBJ1-1, the complete variable domain is DVKVTQSSRYLVKRTGEKVFLECVQDMDHENMFWYRQDPGLGLRLIYFSYDVKMKEKGDIPEGYSVSREKKERFSLILESASTNQTSMYLCASSTYRGGDTEAFFGQGTRLTVV.

This clone was recorded a few times. The gene calls are TRBV5-6 and TRBJ2-5; 13 nucleotides agree with TRBD2. CDR3 size: 17 residues. Germline CDR1 is SGHDT and CDR2 is YYEEEE. The trim removed 0 bases at V and 2 bases at J, leaving 4 bases unmatched. The CDR3 region has the DNA TGTGCCAGCAGCTTGGCGGGACTAGCGGGAAAGCAAGAGACCCAGTACTTC. It is translated as CASSLAGLAGKQETQYF.

The CDR3, as DNA: TGTGCCAGTAGTCCGCGTCCCGGACTAGCGGGCGCTTCCTACGAGCAGTACTTC. Residues: CASSPRPGLAGASYEQYF. The chain uses TRBV19 and TRBJ2-7, with 11 bases matching TRBD2. Per the germline V gene, CDR1 is LNHDA and CDR2 is SQIVND (reference sequence). The CDR3 sequence is 18 residues long. J was trimmed by 1 base and V by 5 bases; bases with no gene match: 13.